This T cell receptor beta chain was recovered during a study of human T cells and chemical hapten exposure. The time point is: pre-sensitization, week 0. Noted treatment: therapeutic diphenylcyclopropenone sensitization with weekly scalp DPC. This clonotype has a count of ten or more. Each CDR3 protein is one row after TCRdb ran MiXCR on the RACE reads. The sample consists of tens of thousands of distinct CDR3 sequences, roughly 11% of them appearing once. Germline loops: CDR1 SGHVS, CDR2 FQNEAQ. V gave up 2 bases and J gave up 3 bases, with 21 bases separating them. CDR3 length: 18 amino acids. The specimen was whole blood, collected in connection with sensitization to the hapten diphenylcyclopropenone (DPC). The TCR sequence derives from a woman in her fifties or sixties with alopecia areata. Some clones in this sample may be carry-over from other donors' samples. J is TRBJ2-3 and V is TRBV7-8; maybe TRBD2 (6 bases). The CDR3 bases are TGTGCCAGCAGCTTACGAACCATGCTAGCGAGGCAAACAGATACGCAGTATTTT. It is translated as CASSLRTMLARQTDTQYF.